This TCR beta chain was captured by sequencing in a study of blood T cell repertoires in COVID-19. The count of this clone is one. Trimming removed 3 bases from V and 2 bases from J; junction bases left unmatched: 4. Looked up from germline, CDR1 is SGDLS and CDR2 is YYNGEE. CDR3 length equals 15 residues. Authors' methods: Amplification of reference gene primers was used by the study to estimate nucleated cell counts. Only in-frame clones appear in the TCRdb table, and some are missing; sequencing was by immunoSEQ multiplex PCR. V, J and clone size are taken as reported in that table, and D and trimming were inferred from the DNA itself. Of some 220,000 clones listed, around 80% were seen once; the top ten hold more than 9%.

Source material: peripheral blood. The chain recombines TRBV9 with TRBJ2-5; the match to TRBD2 covers 10 bases. This clonotype was sampled from a man over 45 with active or convalescent COVID-19. The CDR3 loop reads CASSELAGFQETQYF. CDR3 nucleotide sequence: TGTGCCAGCAGCGAACTAGCGGGGTTTCAAGAGACCCAGTACTTC. Supplemented by reference TRBV9 and TRBJ2-5, the full variable domain reads DSGVTQTPKHLITATGQRVTLRCSPRSGDLSVYWYQQSLDQGLQFLIQYYNGEERAKGNILERFSAQQFPDLHSELNLSSLELGDSALYFCASSELAGFQETQYFGPGTRLLVL.